This T cell receptor (beta chain) appears in the sequencing data of a study of blood T cell repertoires in COVID-19. Across the study: Samples came from the United States, Italy and Spain, spanning acute and convalescent COVID-19. PBMCs, B-cell-depleted T cells, or T cells were the source of the cDNA or gDNA that made up the material.

Clinical history as reported by participants underpinned cohort assignment. Losses at the gene ends were 5 bases for V and 5 bases for J; bases not matched to a gene: 7. Germline V gene lookup returns CDR1 SEHNR and CDR2 FQNEAQ (reference sequence). The CDR3 loop spans 15 amino acids. Authors' methods: Estimates of nucleated cell counts were drawn from the amplification of reference gene primers. Here immunoSEQ multiplex PCR was the method, and the copy in TCRdb shows in-frame clones only, minus some. V and J calls and clone size are given by that table; D and trimming were obtained from the DNA. The sample carries over 120,000 clones, 75% to 80% recorded once.

This chain links TRBV7-9 with TRBJ2-7; 12 bases line up with TRBD1. The receptor comes from a woman aged 45-60 years who had recovered from COVID-19. Source material: PBMCs or T cells enriched from blood (not recorded which). The CDR3 is CASSDTGTGGHEQYF. CDR3 DNA: TGTGCCAGCAGCGACACCGGGACAGGGGGCCACGAGCAGTACTTC. The variable domain in full, with the rest retrieved from reference TRBV7-9 and TRBJ2-7, is DTGVSQNPRHKITKRGQNVTFRCDPISEHNRLYWYRQTLGQGPEFLTYFQNEAQLEKSRLLSDRFSAERPKGSFSTLEIQRTEQGDSAMYLCASSDTGTGGHEQYFGPGTRLTVT.